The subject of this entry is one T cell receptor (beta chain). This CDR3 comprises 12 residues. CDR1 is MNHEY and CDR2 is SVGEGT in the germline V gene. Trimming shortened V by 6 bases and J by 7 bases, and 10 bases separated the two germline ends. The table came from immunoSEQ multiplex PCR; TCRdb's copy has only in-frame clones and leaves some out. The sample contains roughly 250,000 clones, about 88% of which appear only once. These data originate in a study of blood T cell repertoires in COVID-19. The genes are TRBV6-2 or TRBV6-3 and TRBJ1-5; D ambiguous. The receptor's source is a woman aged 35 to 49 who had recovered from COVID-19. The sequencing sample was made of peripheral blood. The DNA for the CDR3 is TGTGCCAGCAGCTCAGGATGGCAGCCCCAGCATTTT. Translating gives CASSSGWQPQHF.